The 21 T cell receptor beta chains below all came from one sample that was sequenced in a study of OX40 agonist ivuxolimab in advanced cancers. Profiled with immunoSEQ multiplex PCR; TCRdb holds only in-frame clones, not every one. The profile shows 34,000 or so clones, 80% to 90% of them singletons. Sequenced material: CD4+ or CD8+ T cells sorted from blood, taken in a trial of the OX40 agonist ivuxolimab. Receptors were obtained from an adult with an advanced solid tumor such as melanoma, head and neck, liver or kidney cancer.

The V and J genes are TRBV4-2 and TRBJ2-2; 9 nucleotides line up with TRBD1. V lost 4 bases, J lost 7 bases, and 7 bases stayed unmatched. The CDR3 has 15 residues. Per germline, CDR1 LGHNA and CDR2 YNFKEQ. Here the CDR3 reads CASSPLTGGSGELFF. DNA of the CDR3: TGTGCCAGCAGCCCCCTGACAGGGGGAAGCGGGGAGCTGTTTTTT.

In this sample, this clone turned up once. The chain uses TRBV5-1 and TRBJ2-5, with 11 nucleotides matching TRBD2. Germline trimming cut 4 bases from V and 4 bases from J; bases unmatched to any gene: 6. CDR3 length: 15 residues. Germline CDR1 SGHRS, CDR2 YFSETQ. CDR3 coding DNA: TGCGCCAGCAGCCCAAGACTAGCGGGATTAGAGACCCAGTACTTC. Its protein is CASSPRLAGLETQYF.

V and J are TRBV27 and TRBJ2-5, with D possibly TRBD1 on 6 matching bases. This CDR3 region has 14 residues. Germline V gene sequence: CDR1 MNHEY, CDR2 SMNVEV (reference sequence). Trimming removed 5 bases at V and 2 bases at J, with 12 bases between. The CDR3 is CASSPRTAQETQYF. The CDR3 coding sequence is TGTGCCAGCAGTCCACGGACAGCTCAAGAGACCCAGTACTTC.

This clone appeared once. The chain recombines TRBV19 with TRBJ2-2; D not resolved. The CDR3 extends over 14 amino acids. V was shortened by 8 bases and J by 2 bases, with 12 bases between the two germline ends. Germline lookup yields CDR1 LNHDA and CDR2 SQIVND (reference sequence). The CDR3 spells CASSKRSNTGELFF. The CDR3 nucleotides read TGTGCCAGTTCGAAAAGGAGTAACACCGGGGAGCTGTTTTTT.

The chain couples TRBV29-1 to TRBJ2-2; no firm D call. Germline CDR1 and CDR2: SQVTM and ANQGSEA. Trimming took off 6 bases at V and 0 bases at J, with 11 bases between the two ends. The CDR3 contains 14 residues. CDR3 in amino acids: CSVTDRANTGELFF. The DNA for the CDR3 is TGCAGCGTGACCGACCGAGCGAACACCGGGGAGCTGTTTTTT.

This clone was counted only a few times. The chain joins TRBV5-5 to TRBJ2-5; 7 bases are shared with TRBD1. The CDR3 covers 15 residues. V was clipped by 2 bases and J by 4 bases; unmatched bases: 8. The germline V gene encodes CDR1 SGHKS and CDR2 YYEKEE (reference sequence). Here the CDR3 reads CASSFRQGEGETQYF. CDR3 nucleotides: TGTGCCAGCAGCTTCAGACAGGGTGAGGGAGAGACCCAGTACTTC.

The CDR3 protein is CASGGDREYTGELFF. CDR3 nucleotides: TGTGCCAGTGGGGGGGACAGGGAGTACACCGGGGAGCTGTTTTTT. The chain combines TRBV19 with TRBJ2-2; 9 nucleotides line up with TRBD1. Germline lookup yields CDR1 LNHDA and CDR2 SQIVND (reference sequence). The CDR3 runs to 15 residues. J lost 3 bases, V lost 8 bases, and 7 bases had no gene match.

The gene calls are TRBV5-5 and TRBJ1-4; TRBD1 might be the D (5 bases). The CDR3 runs to 15 residues. Germline-derived CDR1 and CDR2 are SGHKS and YYEKEE (reference sequence). V was cut by 0 bases and J by 7 bases, with 13 bases left in between. The CDR3 is CASSLAGGRVEKLFF. The DNA for the CDR3 is TGTGCCAGCAGCTTGGCCGGTGGCAGGGTTGAAAAACTGTTTTTT.

This chain joins TRBV5-1 and TRBJ2-7; D is unresolved. The germline V and J ends were trimmed by 2 bases and 3 bases, with 9 bases remaining between them. Germline V gives CDR1 SGHRS, CDR2 YFSETQ. The CDR3 spans 13 residues. In DNA, the CDR3 is TGCGCCAGCAGCTTCGCAGGTTTCTACGAGCAGTACTTC. Its translation is CASSFAGFYEQYF.

The rearrangement joins TRBV5-1 to TRBJ2-2; 7 nucleotides match TRBD1. CDR3 size: 16 residues. Germline V gives CDR1 SGHRS, CDR2 YFSETQ. J lost 4 bases, V lost 0 bases, and 6 bases had no gene match. The CDR3 spells CASSLAGQLGTGELFF. CDR3 nucleotide sequence: TGCGCCAGCAGCTTGGCGGGACAGTTAGGCACCGGGGAGCTGTTTTTT.

This clone was seen only a few times. V usage is TRBV11-3 and J usage is TRBJ2-1; 11 bases line up with TRBD2. Trimming removed 5 bases from V and 6 bases from J; junction bases left unmatched: 6. The CDR3 has 15 amino acids. The V gene's germline CDR1 is SGHNT and CDR2 YENEEA. CDR3 bases: TGTGCCAGCAGCGAAGCCGGGACTAGCGGCAATGAGCAGTTCTTC. Encoded protein: CASSEAGTSGNEQFF.

This clone was recorded a few times. V gene TRBV4-3 combines with J gene TRBJ2-1; D is perhaps TRBD2 (7 bases). Germline CDR1 is LGHNA and CDR2 is YSLEER. There are 16 residues in the CDR3. Trimming stripped 0 bases from V and 4 bases from J, with 13 bases between. DNA of the CDR3: TGCGCCAGCAGCCAAGAAAGGGGGGGCTTGTACAATGAGCAGTTCTTC. As protein: CASSQERGGLYNEQFF.

The J gene is TRBJ2-1, the V gene TRBV5-3; weak D call: TRBD2 (5 bases). TRBV5-3 is an open reading frame, and its role is uncertain. The CDR3 length is 14 residues. Trimming stripped 8 bases from V and 5 bases from J, with 17 bases between. This CDR3 is CARVSGLEHNEQFF. In DNA, the CDR3 is TGTGCCAGGGTGAGCGGTTTGGAGCACAATGAGCAGTTCTTC.

In nucleotides, the CDR3 is TGTGCCAGCAGTGTCTCGAGTGTTAACTATGGCTACACCTTC. As protein: CASSVSSVNYGYTF. The V gene is TRBV28, the J gene TRBJ1-2; D is uncertain. Germline loops: CDR1 MDHEN, CDR2 SYDVKM. The CDR3 consists of 14 residues. Trimming left V 5 bases short and J 1 base short, with 11 bases between.

This chain links TRBV7-9 with TRBJ1-2; TRBD1 might be the D (6 bases). This CDR3 is built from 15 residues. Germline CDR1 is SEHNR and CDR2 is FQNEAQ (reference sequence). V was clipped by 5 bases and J by 4 bases, with 17 bases between them. The CDR3 nucleotides are TGTGCCAGCAGCCGTAGGGGGGACACTATCTATGGCTACACCTTC. Amino acids: CASSRRGDTIYGYTF.

The rearrangement joins TRBV6-6 to TRBJ1-2; weak D call: TRBD1 (5 bases). The germline V gene has CDR1 MNHNY and CDR2 SVGAGI (reference sequence). The CDR3 extends over 13 amino acids. Trimming removed 2 bases at V and 7 bases at J, with 11 bases between. Written as DNA, the CDR3 is TGTGCCAGCAGTTACGGCAGGGAAGTTGGCTACACCTTC. Its protein is CASSYGREVGYTF.

This clone was found a few times. The V call is TRBV5-1, the J call TRBJ2-7, with D tentatively TRBD2 (5 bases). The length of the CDR3 is 15 residues. CDR1 SGHRS and CDR2 YFSETQ come from the germline V gene. V was cut by 0 bases and J by 3 bases, with 13 bases left in between. This CDR3 is CASSLAPSLVYEQYF. The DNA for the CDR3 is TGCGCCAGCAGCTTGGCTCCTTCACTAGTCTACGAGCAGTACTTC. The full variable domain, in which reference TRBV5-1 and TRBJ2-7 provide the parts outside the CDR3, is KAGVTQTPRYLIKTRGQQVTLSCSPISGHRSVSWYQQTPGQGLQFLFEYFSETQRNKGNFPGRFSGRQFSNSRSEMNVSTLELGDSALYLCASSLAPSLVYEQYFGPGTRLTVT.

The J gene is TRBJ2-3, the V gene TRBV28; 7 bases are shared with TRBD2. From germline, CDR1 is MDHEN and CDR2 SYDVKM. This CDR3 spans 17 amino acids. Unmatched junction bases numbered 8, after V lost 1 base and J lost 1 base. The CDR3 nucleotides are TGTGCCAGCAGTTTATTTGGCCTAGCGGAAGGCACAGATACGCAGTATTTT. Its protein product is CASSLFGLAEGTDTQYF.

The chain combines TRBV6-6 with TRBJ1-1; 9 bases match TRBD1. This CDR3 has 15 residues. CDR1 and CDR2 (germline): MNHNY, SVGAGI (reference sequence). V was clipped by 4 bases and J by 5 bases; unmatched bases: 8. CDR3 in DNA: TGTGCCAGCAGTTTCCACCGGGACAGGGATACTGAAGCTTTCTTT. This translates into CASSFHRDRDTEAFF.

CDR3 sequence reads: CASSVTRGSGDNEQFF. The CDR3 nucleotides read TGTGCCAGCAGCGTTACGAGGGGTAGCGGAGACAATGAGCAGTTCTTC. The V call is TRBV11-2, the J call TRBJ2-1; D is perhaps TRBD2 (6 bases). This CDR3 region has 16 residues. Trimming removed 5 bases at V and 5 bases at J, with 19 bases between. Germline CDR1 is SGHAT and CDR2 is FQNNGV. The complete variable domain, with remaining parts taken from reference TRBV11-2 and TRBJ2-1, reads EAGVAQSPRYKIIEKRQSVAFWCNPISGHATLYWYQQILGQGPKLLIQFQNNGVVDDSQLPKDRFSAERLKGVDSTLKIQPAKLEDSAVYLCASSVTRGSGDNEQFFGPGTRLTVL.

The chain has TRBV5-1 and TRBJ2-5; 7 nucleotides match TRBD1. The J call may be mistaken, given a closer DNA end match to TRBJ2-7. Germline loops: CDR1 SGHRS, CDR2 YFSETQ. This CDR3 region has 14 residues. CDR3 residues: CASSVRDSSYEQYF. CDR3 nucleotide sequence: TGCGCCAGCAGCGTCCGGGACAGCTCCTACGAGCAGTACTTC.